These 22 T cell receptor beta chains originate from one sample sequenced in a study of shared clonotypes between healthy human individuals. Profiling relied on immunoSEQ multiplex PCR, and the TCRdb table lists in-frame clones only, not all of them. The sample includes 800,000 or so clones, 90% to 98% of them seen just once. Naive-designated CD8 cells lacked CD45RO, were positively enriched for CCR7, and omitted terminally differentiated effector memory CD45RA+ cells. Sequencing was done on a sample of naive CD8+ T cells sorted from blood. Receptors originate from a man aged 25-40 years in good health.

A single count supports this clone. The chain combines TRBV7-8 with TRBJ1-5; D is unclear. This CDR3 region has 15 residues. Trimming left V 5 bases short and J 3 bases short, with 14 bases between. Germline V gives CDR1 SGHVS, CDR2 FQNEAQ. CDR3 loop: CASSPGPPPNQPQHF. DNA of the CDR3: TGTGCCAGCAGCCCCGGACCACCCCCCAATCAGCCCCAGCATTTT.

V and J are TRBV7-9 and TRBJ2-7; TRBD2 might be the D (7 bases). Per the germline V gene, CDR1 is SEHNR and CDR2 is FQNEAQ (reference sequence). V lost 3 bases, J lost 2 bases, and 17 bases lay in between. The CDR3 covers 16 residues. The CDR3 here is CASSFPGGPETYEQYF. The CDR3 bases are TGTGCCAGCAGCTTCCCCGGGGGGCCAGAGACCTACGAGCAGTACTTC.

The chain recombines TRBV7-9 with TRBJ2-7; 7 bases match TRBD1. Germline values: CDR1 SEHNR, CDR2 FQNEAQ (reference sequence). The CDR3 totals 15 residues. Trimming took 1 base from V and 5 from J; bases not matched to a gene: 8. In nucleotides, the CDR3 is TGTGCCAGCAGCTTAGAGTTACAGGGGAACAACGAGCAGTACTTC. Encoded protein: CASSLELQGNNEQYF.

The chain couples TRBV9 to TRBJ1-5; the D gene is possibly TRBD1 (5 bases). The V gene lost 2 bases and the J gene lost 4 bases, with 10 bases spanning the gap. The CDR3 runs to 14 residues. Germline V gives CDR1 SGDLS, CDR2 YYNGEE. CDR3 in amino acids: CASSVDGANQPQHF. The CDR3 DNA follows: TGTGCCAGCAGCGTCGACGGGGCTAATCAGCCCCAGCATTTT.

The rearrangement uses TRBV27 and TRBJ2-3, with D unresolved. Trimming shortened V by 4 bases and J by 7 bases, and 6 bases separated the two germline ends. The CDR3 sequence is 11 residues long. Per the germline V gene, CDR1 is MNHEY and CDR2 is SMNVEV (reference sequence). DNA for the CDR3: TGTGCCAGCAGTTCTATTTATACGCAGTATTTT. As protein: CASSSIYTQYF.

This sequence joins TRBV6-1 and TRBJ2-1, with a weak D call TRBD1 (5 bases). Germline V CDR1 and CDR2: MNHNS, SASEGT. This CDR3 contains 15 residues. V lost 1 base, J lost 8 bases, and 15 bases lay in between. This chain's CDR3 is CASSEDGAREDEQFF. The CDR3 coding sequence is TGTGCCAGCAGTGAAGATGGGGCCCGCGAGGATGAGCAGTTCTTC.

The J gene is TRBJ2-1, the V gene TRBV7-9; D is uncertain. Germline assignment: CDR1 SEHNR and CDR2 FQNEAQ (reference sequence). The CDR3 contains 14 residues. V dropped 5 bases and J dropped 2 bases, with 10 bases sitting between them. The CDR3 DNA reads TGTGCCAGCAGCCAAAGTCTAACCTACAATGAGCAGTTCTTC. Translation gives CASSQSLTYNEQFF.

V and J are TRBV27 and TRBJ2-1, with 12 bases fitting TRBD2. The J segment lost 0 bases and the V segment lost 4 bases, leaving 4 bases of the junction unmatched. The germline V gene encodes CDR1 MNHEY and CDR2 SMNVEV (reference sequence). The CDR3 runs 17 residues. The CDR3 is CASSSWTSGNSYNEQFF. CDR3 nucleotides: TGTGCCAGCAGTTCATGGACTAGCGGGAACTCCTACAATGAGCAGTTCTTC.

V is TRBV27 and J is TRBJ1-3, with D maybe TRBD1 (5 bases). Looked up from germline, CDR1 is MNHEY and CDR2 is SMNVEV (reference sequence). Trimming left V 5 bases short and J 1 base short, with 12 bases between. The CDR3 has 15 residues. The CDR3 DNA reads TGTGCCAGCAGTCCCGCCGGGGGGTCTGGAAACACCATATATTTT. This gives the protein CASSPAGGSGNTIYF.

The rearrangement uses TRBV11-2 and TRBJ2-7, with D unclear. CDR3 length equals 16 residues. Per the germline V gene, CDR1 is SGHAT and CDR2 is FQNNGV. V was shortened by 1 base and J by 5 bases, with 18 bases between the two germline ends. The CDR3 nucleotides read TGTGCCAGCAGCTTAGTACAACCCTTTTCCGCCGACGAGCAGTACTTC. Amino acid sequence: CASSLVQPFSADEQYF.

This chain links TRBV10-3 with TRBJ2-1; the D is unclear. This CDR3 is 15 amino acids long. Between the trimmed V and J ends, which lost 10 bases and 4 bases, there was a span of 20 bases. Germline assignment: CDR1 ENHRY and CDR2 SYGVKD. The CDR3: CATRSQSWGYNEQFF. CDR3 coding DNA: TGTGCCACCAGGTCTCAGTCATGGGGATACAATGAGCAGTTCTTC.

The chain uses TRBV29-1 and TRBJ1-1; TRBD1 agrees at 7 bases. The germline CDR1 and CDR2 sequences are SQVTM and ANQGSEA. This CDR3 region has 14 residues. Trimming at V came to 6 bases and at J to 2 bases, leaving 9 bases not matched to a gene. The CDR3 DNA sequence: TGCAGCGTCCGAACAGGGGATACCAACACTGAAGCTTTCTTT. Amino acid sequence: CSVRTGDTNTEAFF.

The chain joins TRBV14 to TRBJ2-7, with 8 bases identical to TRBD2. Germline-derived CDR1 and CDR2 are SGHDN and FVKESK. The CDR3 sequence is 14 residues long. The V gene end was trimmed by 5 bases and the J gene end by 2 bases; junction bases not matched to a gene: 5. This CDR3 is CASSIAGPTYEQYF. The CDR3 DNA reads TGTGCCAGCAGCATAGCGGGACCAACCTACGAGCAGTACTTC.

The V and J genes are TRBV10-2 and TRBJ2-3; D gene uncertain. Germline-derived CDR1 and CDR2 are WSHSY and SAAADI. CDR3 length: 14 residues. Trimming removed 7 bases from V and 2 bases from J, with 13 bases in between. CDR3 DNA sequence: TGCGCCAGCATAGACCAGACGTACACAGATACGCAGTATTTT. Its protein is CASIDQTYTDTQYF.

V and J are TRBV19 and TRBJ2-7, with D tentatively TRBD1 (6 bases). Germline CDR1 and CDR2: LNHDA and SQIVND (reference sequence). Trimming removed 1 base at V and 6 bases at J, with 7 bases between. This CDR3 has 12 residues. The DNA for the CDR3 is TGTGCCAGTAGTATAGGACAGGCCGAGCAGTACTTC. Its protein product is CASSIGQAEQYF.

This rearrangement joins TRBV2 to TRBJ2-7; tentative D call: TRBD2 (6 bases). CDR3 length: 14 amino acids. The V gene's germline CDR1 is SNHLY and CDR2 FYNNEI. V was clipped by 10 bases and J by 3 bases, with 19 bases between them. CDR3 in amino acids: CANRPGSTLYEQYF. CDR3 nucleotide sequence: TGTGCCAACCGTCCCGGGAGCACTCTCTACGAGCAGTACTTC. Full variable domain (missing parts from reference TRBV2 and TRBJ2-7): EPEVTQTPSHQVTQMGQEVILRCVPISNHLYFYWYRQILGQKVEFLVSFYNNEISEKSEIFDDQFSVERPDGSNFTLKIRSTKLEDSAMYFCANRPGSTLYEQYFGPGTRLTVT.

The rearrangement links TRBV7-9 to TRBJ1-3; D is unresolved. CDR1 and CDR2 (germline): SEHNR, FQNEAQ (reference sequence). Between the trimmed V and J ends, which lost 3 bases and 4 bases, there was a span of 22 bases. This CDR3 comprises 18 residues. For the CDR3, the DNA is TGTGCCAGCAGCTTGGGGAGGTATGGGCAGGCTAAAGGAAACACCATATATTTT. This translates into CASSLGRYGQAKGNTIYF.

The genes are TRBV6-1 and TRBJ2-7, with TRBD1 identical over 9 bases. The germline V gene has CDR1 MNHNS and CDR2 SASEGT. The CDR3 length is 14 residues. Trimming removed 3 bases from V and 4 bases from J; junction bases left unmatched: 4. The CDR3 loop is CASSDTGGTYEQYF. Written as DNA, the CDR3 is TGTGCCAGCAGTGATACAGGGGGCACTTACGAGCAGTACTTC.

CDR3 sequence: CASSEAGVGTDTQYF. CDR3 sequence (DNA): TGCGCCAGCAGTGAGGCGGGAGTGGGGACAGATACGCAGTATTTT. This chain connects TRBV10-2 to TRBJ2-3; 7 nucleotides line up with TRBD2. Trimming cost V 2 bases and J 3 bases; bases outside gene matches: 5. The CDR3 runs 15 residues. CDR1 is WSHSY, CDR2 SAAADI, per germline.

The rearrangement joins TRBV27 to TRBJ2-2; D not certain. This CDR3 contains 12 residues. The germline V gene encodes CDR1 MNHEY and CDR2 SMNVEV (reference sequence). The V end lost 2 bases, the J end lost 8 bases, and 6 bases lay between the germline ends. CDR3 sequence (DNA): TGTGCCAGCAGTTTAAACGGAGGGGAGCTGTTTTTT. Translated: CASSLNGGELFF.

V gene TRBV7-8 combines with J gene TRBJ1-1; D is perhaps TRBD1 (6 bases). V lost 5 bases and J lost 1, with 20 bases in between. The CDR3 spans 17 residues. CDR1 is SGHVS and CDR2 is FQNEAQ in the germline V gene. CDR3 sequence: CASSPRRGGGRNTEAFF. The CDR3 DNA is TGTGCCAGCAGCCCCCGGCGGGGAGGGGGGAGGAACACTGAAGCTTTCTTT.

In the case of this clone: The sample has other DNA sequences that encode this CDR3 too. CDR3 nucleotides: TGCGCCAGCAGCCAAGTCCCCAATCAGCCCCAGCATTTT. Protein product: CASSQVPNQPQHF. V usage is TRBV4-1 and J usage is TRBJ1-5; D call uncertain. There are 13 residues in the CDR3. V lost 1 base to trimming and J lost 3 bases, with 4 bases between them. CDR1 and CDR2 (germline): MGHRA, YSYEKL.